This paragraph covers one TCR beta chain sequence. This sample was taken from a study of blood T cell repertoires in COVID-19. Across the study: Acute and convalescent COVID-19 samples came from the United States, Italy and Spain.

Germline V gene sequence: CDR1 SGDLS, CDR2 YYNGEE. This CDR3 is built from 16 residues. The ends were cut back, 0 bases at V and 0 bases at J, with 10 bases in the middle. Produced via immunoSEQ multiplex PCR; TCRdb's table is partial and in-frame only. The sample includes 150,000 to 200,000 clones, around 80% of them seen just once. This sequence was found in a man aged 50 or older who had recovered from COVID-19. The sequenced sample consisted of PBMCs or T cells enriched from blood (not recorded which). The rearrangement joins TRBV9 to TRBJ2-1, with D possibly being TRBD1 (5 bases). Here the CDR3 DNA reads TGTGCCAGCAGCGTAGGTGGGGCTACCTCCTACAATGAGCAGTTCTTC. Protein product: CASSVGGATSYNEQFF.